Sequencing of this T cell receptor (beta chain) was carried out in a study of identical twins. Unique molecular identifiers were present on the cDNA, which also gained a universal primer site by template switching. TCRdb fed the 5' RACE reads into MiXCR, producing one record per CDR3 protein. Among 200,000 to 250,000 distinct CDR3 sequences listed, 5.5% to 7% were seen once. Broader study findings: Insertions were fewer in abundant cord blood beta clonotypes, whereas memory repertoires showed none of this pattern. Models predicted too little out-of-frame TCR alpha sharing in monozygotic twins. Beta out-of-frame twin sharing showed a weaker excess.

The table lists this clonotype with many counts. What it recognizes is unknown. The ends lost 7 bases at V and 4 bases at J; junction bases unmatched: 6. There are 14 residues in the CDR3. Separately, the same data were catalogued under a study of yellow fever vaccine responses in identical twins.

The gene calls are TRBV12-3 or TRBV12-4 and TRBJ2-7; 11 bases agree with TRBD2. The TCR was taken from a woman younger than 30 in good health. Sequenced input: memory (CD45RO+) T cells sorted from blood. CDR3 sequence: CASIRSGRVYEQYF. In nucleotides, the CDR3 is TGTGCCAGCATCCGTAGCGGGAGGGTGTACGAGCAGTACTTC.